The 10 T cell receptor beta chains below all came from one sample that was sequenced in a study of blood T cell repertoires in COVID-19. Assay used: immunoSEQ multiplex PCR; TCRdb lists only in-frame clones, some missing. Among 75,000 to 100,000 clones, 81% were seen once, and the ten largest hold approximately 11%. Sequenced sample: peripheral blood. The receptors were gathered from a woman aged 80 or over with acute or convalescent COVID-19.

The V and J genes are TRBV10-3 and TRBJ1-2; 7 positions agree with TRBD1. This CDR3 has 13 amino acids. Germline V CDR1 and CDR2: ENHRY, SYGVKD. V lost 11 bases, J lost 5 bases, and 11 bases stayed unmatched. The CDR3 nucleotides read TGTGCCGCCGGGACAGATATAATTTATGGCTACACCTTC. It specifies CAAGTDIIYGYTF.

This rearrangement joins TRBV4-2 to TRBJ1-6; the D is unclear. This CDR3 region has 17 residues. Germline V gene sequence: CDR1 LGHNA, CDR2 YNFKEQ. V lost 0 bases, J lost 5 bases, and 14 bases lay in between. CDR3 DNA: TGTGCCAGCAGCCAAGACGGCGGGTTCGCGAATAATTCACCCCTCCACTTT. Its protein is CASSQDGGFANNSPLHF.

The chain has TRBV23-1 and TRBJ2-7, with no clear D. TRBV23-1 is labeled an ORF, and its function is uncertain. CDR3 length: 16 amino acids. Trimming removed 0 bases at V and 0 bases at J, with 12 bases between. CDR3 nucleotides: TGCGCCAGCAGTCAATCCCCGGGTGAGAGCTCCTACGAGCAGTACGTC. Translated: CASSQSPGESSYEQYV.

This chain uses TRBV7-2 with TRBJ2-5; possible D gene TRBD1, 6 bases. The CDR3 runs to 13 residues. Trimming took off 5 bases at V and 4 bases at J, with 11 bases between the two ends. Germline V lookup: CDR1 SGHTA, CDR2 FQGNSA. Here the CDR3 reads CASSLNRAETQYF. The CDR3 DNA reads TGTGCCAGCAGCCTAAACAGGGCAGAGACCCAGTACTTC.

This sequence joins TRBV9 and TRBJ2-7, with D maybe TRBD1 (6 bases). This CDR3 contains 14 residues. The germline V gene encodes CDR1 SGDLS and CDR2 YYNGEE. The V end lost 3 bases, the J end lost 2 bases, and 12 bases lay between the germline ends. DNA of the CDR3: TGTGCCAGCAGCGCCCGGGACACCCCCTACGAGCAGTACTTC. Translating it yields CASSARDTPYEQYF.

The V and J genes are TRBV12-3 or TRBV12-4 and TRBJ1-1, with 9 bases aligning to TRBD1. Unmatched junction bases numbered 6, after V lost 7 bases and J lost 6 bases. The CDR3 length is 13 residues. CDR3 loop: CASIDRQGAEAFF. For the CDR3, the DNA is TGTGCCAGCATCGATAGACAGGGGGCTGAAGCTTTCTTT.

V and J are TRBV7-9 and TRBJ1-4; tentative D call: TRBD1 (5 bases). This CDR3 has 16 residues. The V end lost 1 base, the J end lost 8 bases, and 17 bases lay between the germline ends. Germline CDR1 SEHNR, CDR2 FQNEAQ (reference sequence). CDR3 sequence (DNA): TGTGCCAGCAGCTTAGTCCACAGGCGCGGTTTGGAAAAACTGTTTTTT. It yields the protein CASSLVHRRGLEKLFF.

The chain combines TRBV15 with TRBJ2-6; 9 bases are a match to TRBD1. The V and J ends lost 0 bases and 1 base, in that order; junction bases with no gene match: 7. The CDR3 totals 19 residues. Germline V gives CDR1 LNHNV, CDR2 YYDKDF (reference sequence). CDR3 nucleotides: TGTGCCACCAGCAGAGATCGGGGACAGGGTGGTTCTGGGGCCAACGTCCTGACTTTC. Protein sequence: CATSRDRGQGGSGANVLTF.

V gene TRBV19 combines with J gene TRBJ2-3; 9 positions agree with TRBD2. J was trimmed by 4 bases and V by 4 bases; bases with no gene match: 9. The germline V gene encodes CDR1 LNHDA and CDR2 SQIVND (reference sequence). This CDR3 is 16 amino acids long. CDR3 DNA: TGTGCCAGTAGTAGTCTGGAGCGGGGGGCCTCAGATACGCAGTATTTT. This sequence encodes CASSSLERGASDTQYF.

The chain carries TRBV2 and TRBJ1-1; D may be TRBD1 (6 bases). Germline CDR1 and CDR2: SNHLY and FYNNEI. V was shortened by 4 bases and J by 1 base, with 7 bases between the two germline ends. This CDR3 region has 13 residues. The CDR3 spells CASSVGQNTEAFF. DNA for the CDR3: TGTGCCAGCAGTGTGGGACAGAACACTGAAGCTTTCTTT.